The 17 T cell receptor beta chains listed next were all sequenced from one sample in a study of T cells in localized non-small cell lung cancer. Sequencing used immunoSEQ multiplex PCR; TCRdb keeps in-frame clones, though not all of them. The repertoire holds about 59,000 clones, with 80% to 90% as singletons. Sequencing used peripheral blood, obtained before any cancer treatment. These TCRs come from a man aged 35-69 years with stage I squamous cell lung carcinoma.

The CDR3 coding sequence is TGCGCCAGCAGCTTGAGGACATCACAAGAGACCCAGTACTTC. Amino acids: CASSLRTSQETQYF. The chain employs TRBV5-1 and TRBJ2-5, with D possibly matching TRBD1 (5 bases). CDR3 size: 14 residues. Trimming cost V 1 base and J 2 bases, with 9 bases left between them. Germline CDR1 and CDR2: SGHRS and YFSETQ.

This sequence joins TRBV27 and TRBJ1-3; D is ambiguous. The germline gives CDR1 MNHEY, CDR2 SMNVEV (reference sequence). Trimming removed 3 bases at V and 4 bases at J, with 7 bases between. The CDR3 loop spans 13 amino acids. The CDR3 spells CASSFTQGNTIYF. As DNA, the CDR3 is TGTGCCAGCAGTTTCACACAGGGAAACACCATATATTTT.

V gene TRBV4-1 combines with J gene TRBJ2-1; D might be TRBD2 (6 bases). The germline V and J ends were trimmed by 4 bases and 0 bases, with 10 bases remaining between them. CDR1 is MGHRA, CDR2 YSYEKL, per germline. The CDR3 has 15 amino acids. The CDR3 sequence: CASSPSGGSYNEQFF. In DNA, the CDR3 is TGCGCCAGCAGCCCGTCCGGGGGCTCCTACAATGAGCAGTTCTTC.

This clone was seen once. This chain connects TRBV30 to TRBJ2-3; TRBD2 might be the D (5 bases). The CDR3 has 15 residues. Trimming took off 0 bases at V and 5 bases at J, with 15 bases between the two ends. Per germline, CDR1 GTSNPN and CDR2 SVGIG (reference sequence). In DNA, the CDR3 is TGTGCCTGGAGTGTACTTATGGGAGCCCGAGATACGCAGTATTTT. Translation gives CAWSVLMGARDTQYF.

This clone was picked up one time. The rearrangement links TRBV27 to TRBJ1-4; 7 nucleotides match TRBD1. Germline CDR1 reads MNHEY; CDR2 reads SMNVEV (reference sequence). Trimming took 6 bases from V and 5 from J; bases not matched to a gene: 9. The CDR3 runs 15 residues. The CDR3 here is CASSNLQGRNEKLFF. In DNA form, the CDR3 reads TGTGCCAGCAGCAATCTACAGGGGAGGAATGAAAAACTGTTTTTT. Based on the CDR3 plus reference TRBV27 and TRBJ1-4, the full variable domain is EAQVTQNPRYLITVTGKKLTVTCSQNMNHEYMSWYRQDPGLGLRQIYYSMNVEVTDKGDVPEGYKVSRKEKRNFPLILESPSPNQTSLYFCASSNLQGRNEKLFFGSGTQLSVL.

The V gene is TRBV15, the J gene TRBJ2-5; D uncertain. CDR1 LNHNV and CDR2 YYDKDF come from the germline V gene (reference sequence). CDR3 length: 15 residues. V dropped 1 base and J dropped 5 bases, with 14 bases sitting between them. CDR3 protein: CATSRALVRSETQYF. The CDR3 DNA reads TGTGCCACCAGCAGAGCTCTAGTACGGTCGGAGACCCAGTACTTC.

J is TRBJ1-1 and V is TRBV19; unclear D gene. This CDR3 comprises 14 residues. Germline loops: CDR1 LNHDA, CDR2 SQIVND (reference sequence). The V and J ends lost 1 base and 0 bases respectively, with 6 bases between them. The CDR3 reads CASSIGQMNTEAFF. CDR3 nucleotide sequence: TGTGCCAGTAGTATAGGCCAGATGAACACTGAAGCTTTCTTT.

The rearrangement joins TRBV9 to TRBJ2-5; 12 bases align to TRBD2. Germline CDR1 reads SGDLS; CDR2 reads YYNGEE. V shed 7 bases and J 7 bases; nucleotides not matched to a gene: 8. The CDR3 runs to 14 residues. For the CDR3, the DNA is TGTGCCAGCTCCGGACTAGCGGGGCGGGGGACCCAGTACTTC. This sequence encodes CASSGLAGRGTQYF.

The chain recombines TRBV14 with TRBJ2-3; a possible D gene is TRBD2 (6 bases). Trimming pared 4 bases from V and 0 bases from J, leaving 14 bases between. CDR3 size: 16 residues. The germline gives CDR1 SGHDN, CDR2 FVKESK. In nucleotides, the CDR3 is TGTGCCAGCAGCCGACAGACTAGGTTGAGCACAGATACGCAGTATTTT. Translating gives CASSRQTRLSTDTQYF.

This chain's CDR3 is CASSVGVNTEAFF. The CDR3 nucleotides are TGTGCCAGCAGCGTGGGTGTGAACACTGAAGCTTTCTTT. The genes are TRBV11-2 and TRBJ1-1; D remains unclear. This CDR3 is 13 amino acids long. Germline CDR1 reads SGHAT; CDR2 reads FQNNGV. V was cut by 5 bases and J by 0 bases, with 7 bases left in between.

The chain has TRBV7-3 and TRBJ2-7, with TRBD2 identical over 9 bases. Germline CDR1 SGHTA, CDR2 FQGTGA. V was pared by 7 bases and J by 2 bases, with 9 bases of the junction left unmatched. CDR3 size: 15 residues. The CDR3 reads CASKQNSGGAYEQYF. The CDR3 bases are TGTGCCAGCAAGCAAAATAGCGGGGGAGCCTACGAGCAGTACTTC.

The chain recombines TRBV30 with TRBJ1-1, with D tentatively TRBD1 (5 bases). The CDR3 has 14 amino acids. From germline, CDR1 is GTSNPN and CDR2 SVGIG (reference sequence). Trimming stripped 3 bases from V and 0 bases from J, with 11 bases between. CDR3 in DNA: TGTGCCTGGAGAATGGGGGGGATGAACACTGAAGCTTTCTTT. It yields the protein CAWRMGGMNTEAFF.

The V and J genes are TRBV6-5 and TRBJ1-1; TRBD1 agrees at 8 bases. The CDR3 is made up of 14 amino acids. V trimming: 7 bases; J trimming: 4 bases; junction bases outside the gene matches: 8. CDR1 MNHEY and CDR2 SVGAGI come from the germline V gene. The CDR3 protein is CASTRYRGGTEAFF. As DNA, the CDR3 is TGTGCCAGCACCCGATACAGGGGGGGCACTGAAGCTTTCTTT.

This CDR3 reads CASSPSGGSETQYF. Here the CDR3 DNA reads TGTGCCAGCAGCCCTTCAGGGGGTTCGGAGACCCAGTACTTC. This chain links TRBV7-2 with TRBJ2-5; 7 nucleotides agree with TRBD1. Trimming at V came to 5 bases and at J to 5 bases, leaving 8 bases not matched to a gene. The CDR3 is 14 amino acids. Germline V lookup: CDR1 SGHTA, CDR2 FQGNSA.

This chain uses TRBV5-6 with TRBJ2-7; D is unclear. V lost 0 bases, J lost 7 bases, and 14 bases lay in between. This CDR3 is built from 14 residues. Per the germline V gene, CDR1 is SGHDT and CDR2 is YYEEEE. As DNA, the CDR3 is TGTGCCAGCAGCTTGGTTTCTGGAGTGGGGGAGCAGTACTTC. Residues: CASSLVSGVGEQYF.

In this sample, this clone turned up a few times. The sample has other DNA sequences that encode this CDR3 too. V and J are TRBV20-1 and TRBJ2-3, with unresolved D. V was clipped by 2 bases and J by 5 bases, with 5 bases between them. Germline V gene lookup returns CDR1 DFQATT and CDR2 SNEGSKA (reference sequence). The CDR3 is made up of 11 amino acids. The CDR3 protein is CSARLGDTQYF. CDR3 sequence (DNA): TGCAGTGCTAGATTGGGAGATACGCAGTATTTT.

The chain carries TRBV2 and TRBJ2-5, with D unresolved. Germline loops: CDR1 SNHLY, CDR2 FYNNEI. CDR3 size: 15 residues. Trimming removed 2 bases at V and 2 bases at J, with 12 bases between. The CDR3 spells CASSELSSLQETQYF. The CDR3 DNA follows: TGTGCCAGCAGTGAATTAAGCAGCTTACAAGAGACCCAGTACTTC.